This T cell receptor (beta chain) was sequenced for a study of T and B cells in COVID-19 patients. This clonotype was counted only a few times. The V gene lost 2 bases and the J gene lost 5 bases, with 13 bases spanning the gap. The CDR3 is 14 residues long. BIOMED2 TRB-A/B primer pools were used in multiplex TRB PCR. One entry per CDR3 protein, called by TCRdb with MiXCR from the multiplex PCR reads. The sample records 15,000 or so distinct CDR3 sequences, 27% being singletons. From blood, about 240-500 ng of genomic DNA served as TRB template. The gene calls are TRBV12-3 or TRBV12-4 and TRBJ2-7, with D possibly being TRBD1 (6 bases). This TCR came from a human donor who had recovered from COVID-19. Sample: blood. The DNA of the CDR3 is TGTGCCAGCAGTTTAACAGGGAGCATGAACGAGCAGTACTTC. Protein: CASSLTGSMNEQYF.